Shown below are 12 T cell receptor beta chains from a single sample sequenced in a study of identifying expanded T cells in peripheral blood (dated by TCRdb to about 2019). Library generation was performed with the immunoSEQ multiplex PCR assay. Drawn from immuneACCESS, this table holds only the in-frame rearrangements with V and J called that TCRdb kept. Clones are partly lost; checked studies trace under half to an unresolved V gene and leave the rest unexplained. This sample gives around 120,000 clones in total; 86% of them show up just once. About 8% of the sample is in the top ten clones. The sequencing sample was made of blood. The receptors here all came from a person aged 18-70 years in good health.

In DNA form, the CDR3 reads TGTGCCAGCAGCTACAGGGACACCTCCTACGAGCAGTACTTC. Its translation: CASSYRDTSYEQYF. V usage is TRBV11-1 and J usage is TRBJ2-7, with TRBD1 as a possible D gene (6 bases). Trimming removed 4 bases from V and 0 bases from J, with 10 bases in between. The CDR3 has 14 residues. CDR1 and CDR2 from the germline V gene are SGHAT and FQDESV (reference sequence).

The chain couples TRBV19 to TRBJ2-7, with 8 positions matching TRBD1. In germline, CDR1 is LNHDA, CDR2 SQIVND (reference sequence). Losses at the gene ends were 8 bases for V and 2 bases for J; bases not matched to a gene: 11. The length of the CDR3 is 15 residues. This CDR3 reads CASRLRQGSTYEQYF. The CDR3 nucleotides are TGTGCCAGTCGGTTACGACAGGGGTCGACCTACGAGCAGTACTTC.

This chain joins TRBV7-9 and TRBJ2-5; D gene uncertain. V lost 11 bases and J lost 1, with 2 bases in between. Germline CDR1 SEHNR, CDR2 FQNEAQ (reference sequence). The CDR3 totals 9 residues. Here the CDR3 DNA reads TGTGCCGTCCAAGAGACCCAGTACTTC. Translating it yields CAVQETQYF.

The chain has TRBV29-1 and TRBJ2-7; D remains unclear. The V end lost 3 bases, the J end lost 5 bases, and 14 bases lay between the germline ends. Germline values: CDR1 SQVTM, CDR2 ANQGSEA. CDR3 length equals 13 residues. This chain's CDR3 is CSVETRNHHEQYF. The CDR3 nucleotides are TGCAGCGTTGAGACACGGAACCACCACGAGCAGTACTTC.

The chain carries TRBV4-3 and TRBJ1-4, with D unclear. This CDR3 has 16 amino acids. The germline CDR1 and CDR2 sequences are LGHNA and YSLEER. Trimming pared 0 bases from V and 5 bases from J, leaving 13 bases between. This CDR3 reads CASSQDSGRINEKLFF. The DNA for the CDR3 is TGCGCCAGCAGCCAAGATTCGGGCAGGATCAATGAAAAACTGTTTTTT.

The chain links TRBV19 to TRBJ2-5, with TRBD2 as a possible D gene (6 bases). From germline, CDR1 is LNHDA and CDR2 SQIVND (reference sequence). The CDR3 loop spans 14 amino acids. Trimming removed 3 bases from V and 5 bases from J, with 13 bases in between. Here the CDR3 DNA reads TGTGCCAGTAGTATCACGATAGGAGGGGAGACCCAGTACTTC. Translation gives CASSITIGGETQYF. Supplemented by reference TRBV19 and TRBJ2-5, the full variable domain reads DGGITQSPKYLFRKEGQNVTLSCEQNLNHDAMYWYRQDPGQGLRLIYYSQIVNDFQKGDIAEGYSVSREKKESFPLTVTSAQKNPTAFYLCASSITIGGETQYFGPGTRLLVL.

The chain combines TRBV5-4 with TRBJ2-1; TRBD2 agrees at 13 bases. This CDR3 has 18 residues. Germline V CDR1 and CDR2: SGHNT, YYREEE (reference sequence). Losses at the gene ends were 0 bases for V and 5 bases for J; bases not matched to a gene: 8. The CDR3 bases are TGTGCCAGCAGCTTGGTGACTAGCGGGGGGAAATCCCACAATGAGCAGTTCTTC. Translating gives CASSLVTSGGKSHNEQFF.

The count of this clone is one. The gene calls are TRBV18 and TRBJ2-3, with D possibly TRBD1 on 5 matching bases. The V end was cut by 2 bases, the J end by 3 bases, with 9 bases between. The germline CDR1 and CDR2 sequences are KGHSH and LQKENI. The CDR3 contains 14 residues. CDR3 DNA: TGTGCCAGCTCACCAGTCGCAGGGACAGATACGCAGTATTTT. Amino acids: CASSPVAGTDTQYF. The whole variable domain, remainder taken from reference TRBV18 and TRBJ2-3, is NAGVMQNPRHLVRRRGQEARLRCSPMKGHSHVYWYRQLPEEGLKFMVYLQKENIIDESGMPKERFSAEFPKEGPSILRIQQVVRGDSAAYFCASSPVAGTDTQYFGPGTRLTVL.

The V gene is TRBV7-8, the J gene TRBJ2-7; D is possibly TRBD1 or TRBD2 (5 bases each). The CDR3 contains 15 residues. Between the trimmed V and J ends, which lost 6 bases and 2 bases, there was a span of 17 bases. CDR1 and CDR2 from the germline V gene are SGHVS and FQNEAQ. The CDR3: CASSIASSGTYEQYF. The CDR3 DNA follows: TGTGCCAGCAGTATAGCGAGTTCAGGGACCTACGAGCAGTACTTC.

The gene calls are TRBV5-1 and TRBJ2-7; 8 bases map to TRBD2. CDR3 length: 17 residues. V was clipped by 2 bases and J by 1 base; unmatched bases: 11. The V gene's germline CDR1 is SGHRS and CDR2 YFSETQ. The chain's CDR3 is CASSFTLAGTHSYEQYF. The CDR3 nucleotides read TGCGCCAGCAGCTTTACGTTAGCGGGAACACATTCCTACGAGCAGTACTTC.

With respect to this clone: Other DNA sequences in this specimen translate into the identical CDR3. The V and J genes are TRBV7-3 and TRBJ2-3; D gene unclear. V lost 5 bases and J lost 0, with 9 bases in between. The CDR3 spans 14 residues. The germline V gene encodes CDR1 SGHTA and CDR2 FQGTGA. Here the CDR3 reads CASSPQHSTDTQYF. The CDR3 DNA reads TGTGCCAGCAGCCCTCAGCATAGCACAGATACGCAGTATTTT.

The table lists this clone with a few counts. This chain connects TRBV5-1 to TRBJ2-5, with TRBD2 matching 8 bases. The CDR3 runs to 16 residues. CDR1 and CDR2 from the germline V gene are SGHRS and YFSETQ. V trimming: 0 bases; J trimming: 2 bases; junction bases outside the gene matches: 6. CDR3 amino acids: CASSLGTAGAQETQYF. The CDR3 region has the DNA TGCGCCAGCAGCTTGGGTACAGCGGGGGCGCAAGAGACCCAGTACTTC.